This TCR beta chain was found in a study of shared clonotypes between healthy human individuals. Original handling: Filtering differed since immunoSEQ provided only junctions, with no quality scores. Libraries were prepared by immunoSEQ multiplex PCR; TCRdb keeps only in-frame clonotypes and omits some of them. The V and J calls and the clone size are those of that table, but D and trimming were determined from the DNA. The sample includes 550,000 to 750,000 clones, about 92% of them seen just once. The CDR3 is made up of 15 amino acids. The V gene's germline CDR1 is SGHRS and CDR2 YFSETQ. The V and J ends lost 2 bases and 7 bases, in that order; junction bases with no gene match: 8. Concerning this clone: Its cognate antigen is unknown.

Findings of the study overall: Researchers sampled blood only, noting tissue repertoires likely differ. It was the non-shared clonotypes that had lower generation probabilities than clonotypes shared by all four donors. Naive subsets, compared against memory subsets, generally had larger estimated richness values.

CD8 cells regarded as naive lacked CD45RO, were positively chosen for CCR7, and omitted terminally differentiated effector memory CD45RA+ cells. Sequencing used naive CD8+ T cells sorted from blood. This receptor was identified in a young man in good health. V usage is TRBV5-1 and J usage is TRBJ1-4, with 7 bases lining up with TRBD1. The DNA of the CDR3 is TGCGCCAGCAGCTTCCGGGACAGCCTCTCTGAAAAACTGTTTTTT. It translates to CASSFRDSLSEKLFF.